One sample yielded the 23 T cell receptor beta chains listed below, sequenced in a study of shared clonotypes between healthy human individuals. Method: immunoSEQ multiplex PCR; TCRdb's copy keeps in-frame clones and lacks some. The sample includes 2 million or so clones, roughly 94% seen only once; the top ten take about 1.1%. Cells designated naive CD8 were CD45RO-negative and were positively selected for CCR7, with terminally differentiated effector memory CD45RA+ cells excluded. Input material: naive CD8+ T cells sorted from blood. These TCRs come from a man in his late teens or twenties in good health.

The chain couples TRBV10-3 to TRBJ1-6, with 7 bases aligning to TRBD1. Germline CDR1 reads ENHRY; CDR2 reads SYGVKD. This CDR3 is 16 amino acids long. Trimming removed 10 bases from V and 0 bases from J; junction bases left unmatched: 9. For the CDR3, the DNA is TGTGCCACCCGGGACAGAGAAGTCTCCTATAATTCACCCCTCCACTTT. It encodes CATRDREVSYNSPLHF.

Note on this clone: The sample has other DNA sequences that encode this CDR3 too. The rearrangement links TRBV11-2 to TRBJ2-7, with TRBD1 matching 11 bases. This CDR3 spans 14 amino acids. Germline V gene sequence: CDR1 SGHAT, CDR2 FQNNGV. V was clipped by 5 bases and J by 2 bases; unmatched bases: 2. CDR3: CASSPGQGAYEQYF. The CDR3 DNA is TGTGCCAGCAGCCCGGGACAGGGGGCCTACGAGCAGTACTTC. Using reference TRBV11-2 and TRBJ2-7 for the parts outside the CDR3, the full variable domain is EAGVAQSPRYKIIEKRQSVAFWCNPISGHATLYWYQQILGQGPKLLIQFQNNGVVDDSQLPKDRFSAERLKGVDSTLKIQPAKLEDSAVYLCASSPGQGAYEQYFGPGTRLTVT.

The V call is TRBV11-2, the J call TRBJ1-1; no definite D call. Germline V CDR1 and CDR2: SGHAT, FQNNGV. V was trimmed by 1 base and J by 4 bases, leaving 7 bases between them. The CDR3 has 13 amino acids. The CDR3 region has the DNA TGTGCCAGCAGCTTAGCCCTTAGCACTGAAGCTTTCTTT. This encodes CASSLALSTEAFF.

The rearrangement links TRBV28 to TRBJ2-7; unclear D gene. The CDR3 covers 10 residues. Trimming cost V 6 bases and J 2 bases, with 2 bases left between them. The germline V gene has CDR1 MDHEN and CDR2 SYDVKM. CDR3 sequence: CASRTYEQYF. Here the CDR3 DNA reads TGTGCCAGCAGGACCTACGAGCAGTACTTC.

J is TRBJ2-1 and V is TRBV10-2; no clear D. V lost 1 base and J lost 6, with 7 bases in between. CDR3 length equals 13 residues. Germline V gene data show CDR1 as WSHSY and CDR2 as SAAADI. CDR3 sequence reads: CASSEFSLNEQFF. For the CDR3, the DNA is TGCGCCAGCAGTGAGTTCTCCCTCAATGAGCAGTTCTTC.

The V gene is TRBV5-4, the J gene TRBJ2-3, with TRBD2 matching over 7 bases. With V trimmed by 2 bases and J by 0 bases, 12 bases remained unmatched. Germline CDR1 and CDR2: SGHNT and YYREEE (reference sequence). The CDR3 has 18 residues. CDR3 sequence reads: CASSFRAGHTYSTDTQYF. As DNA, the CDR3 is TGTGCCAGCAGCTTTCGAGCGGGGCATACTTATAGCACAGATACGCAGTATTTT. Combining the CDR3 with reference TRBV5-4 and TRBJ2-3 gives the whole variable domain ETGVTQSPTHLIKTRGQQVTLRCSSQSGHNTVSWYQQALGQGPQFIFQYYREEENGRGNFPPRFSGLQFPNYSSELNVNALELDDSALYLCASSFRAGHTYSTDTQYFGPGTRLTVL.

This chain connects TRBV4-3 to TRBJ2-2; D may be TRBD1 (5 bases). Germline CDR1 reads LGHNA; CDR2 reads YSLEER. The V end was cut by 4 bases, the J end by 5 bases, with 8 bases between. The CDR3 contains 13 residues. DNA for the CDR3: TGCGCCAGCAGCCGGGGCCAAACCGGGGAGCTGTTTTTT. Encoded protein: CASSRGQTGELFF.

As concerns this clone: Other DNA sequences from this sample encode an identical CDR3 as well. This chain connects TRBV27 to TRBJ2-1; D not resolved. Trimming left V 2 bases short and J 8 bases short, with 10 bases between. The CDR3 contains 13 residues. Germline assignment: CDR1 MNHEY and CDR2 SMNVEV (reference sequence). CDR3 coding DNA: TGTGCCAGCAGTTTACGAGGCTTCGATGAGCAGTTCTTC. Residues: CASSLRGFDEQFF.

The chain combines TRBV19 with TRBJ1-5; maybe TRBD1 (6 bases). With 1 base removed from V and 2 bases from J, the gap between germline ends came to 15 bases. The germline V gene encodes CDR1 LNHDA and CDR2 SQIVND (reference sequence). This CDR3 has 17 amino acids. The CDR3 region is CASSIVPTGSGNQPQHF. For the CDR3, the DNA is TGTGCCAGTAGTATAGTTCCCACAGGGTCGGGCAATCAGCCCCAGCATTTT. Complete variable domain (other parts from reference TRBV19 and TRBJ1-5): DGGITQSPKYLFRKEGQNVTLSCEQNLNHDAMYWYRQDPGQGLRLIYYSQIVNDFQKGDIAEGYSVSREKKESFPLTVTSAQKNPTAFYLCASSIVPTGSGNQPQHFGDGTRLSIL.

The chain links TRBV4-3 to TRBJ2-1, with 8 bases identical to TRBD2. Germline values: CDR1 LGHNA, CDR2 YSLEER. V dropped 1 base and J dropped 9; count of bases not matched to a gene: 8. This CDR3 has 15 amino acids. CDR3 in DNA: TGCGCCAGCAGCCAAGGGACTAGCCAGGTGGGTGAGCAGTTCTTC. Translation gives CASSQGTSQVGEQFF.

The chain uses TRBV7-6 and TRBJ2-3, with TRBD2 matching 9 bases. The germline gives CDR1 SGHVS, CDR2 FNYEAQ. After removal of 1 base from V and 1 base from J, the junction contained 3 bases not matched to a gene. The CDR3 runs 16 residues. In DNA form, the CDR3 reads TGTGCCAGCAGCTTAGTCGCGGGAGGGCGCACAGATACGCAGTATTTT. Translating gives CASSLVAGGRTDTQYF.

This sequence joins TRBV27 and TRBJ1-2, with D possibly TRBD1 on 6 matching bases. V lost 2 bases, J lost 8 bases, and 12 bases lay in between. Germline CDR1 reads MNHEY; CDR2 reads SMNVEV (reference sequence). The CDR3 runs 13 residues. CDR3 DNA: TGTGCCAGCAGTTTAAACACAGGGAGGGGCTACACCTTC. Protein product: CASSLNTGRGYTF.

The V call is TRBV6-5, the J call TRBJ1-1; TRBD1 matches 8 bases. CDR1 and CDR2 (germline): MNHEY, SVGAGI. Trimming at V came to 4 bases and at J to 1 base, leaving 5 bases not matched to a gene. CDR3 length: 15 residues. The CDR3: CASSLADRENTEAFF. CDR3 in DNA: TGTGCCAGCAGTTTAGCGGACAGGGAGAACACTGAAGCTTTCTTT.

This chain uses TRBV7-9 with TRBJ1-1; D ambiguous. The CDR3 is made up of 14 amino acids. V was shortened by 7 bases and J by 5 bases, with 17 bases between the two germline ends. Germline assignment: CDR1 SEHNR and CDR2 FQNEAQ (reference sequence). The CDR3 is CASNSQRVWTEAFF. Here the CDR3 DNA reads TGTGCCAGCAACTCTCAGAGAGTTTGGACTGAAGCTTTCTTT.

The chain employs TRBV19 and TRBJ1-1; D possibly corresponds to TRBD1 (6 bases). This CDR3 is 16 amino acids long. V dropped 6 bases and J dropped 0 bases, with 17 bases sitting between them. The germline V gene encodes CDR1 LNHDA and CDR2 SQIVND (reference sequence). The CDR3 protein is CASSRQLQGLNTEAFF. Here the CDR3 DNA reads TGTGCCAGTAGCCGCCAGTTACAGGGACTGAACACTGAAGCTTTCTTT.

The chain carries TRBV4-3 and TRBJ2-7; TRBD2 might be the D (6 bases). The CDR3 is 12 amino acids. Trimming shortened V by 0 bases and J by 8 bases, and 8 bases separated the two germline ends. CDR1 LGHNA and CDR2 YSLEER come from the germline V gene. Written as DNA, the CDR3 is TGCGCCAGCAGCCAAGATGGGGGGAAGCAGTACTTC. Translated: CASSQDGGKQYF.

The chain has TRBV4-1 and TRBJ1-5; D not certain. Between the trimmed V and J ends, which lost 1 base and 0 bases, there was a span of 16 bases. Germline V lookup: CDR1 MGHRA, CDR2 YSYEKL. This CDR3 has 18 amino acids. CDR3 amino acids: CASSQGEAEIYSNQPQHF. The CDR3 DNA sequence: TGCGCCAGCAGCCAAGGAGAGGCGGAGATCTATAGCAATCAGCCCCAGCATTTT.

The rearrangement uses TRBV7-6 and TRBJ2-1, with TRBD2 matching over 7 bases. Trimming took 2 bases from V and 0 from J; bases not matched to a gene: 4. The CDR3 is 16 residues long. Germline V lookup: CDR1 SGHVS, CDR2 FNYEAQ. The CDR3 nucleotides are TGTGCCAGCAGCTTATCTAGCGGATACTCCTACAATGAGCAGTTCTTC. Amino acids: CASSLSSGYSYNEQFF.

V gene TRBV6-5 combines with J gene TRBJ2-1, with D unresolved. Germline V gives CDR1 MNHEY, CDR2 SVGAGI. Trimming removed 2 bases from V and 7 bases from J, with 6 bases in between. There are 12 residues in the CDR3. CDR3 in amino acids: CASSYGVNEQFF. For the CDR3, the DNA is TGTGCCAGCAGTTACGGGGTTAATGAGCAGTTCTTC.

In DNA form, the CDR3 reads TGTGCCAGCAGCTTATCGGTTGTGGGGCCGAGCTCCTACGAGCAGTACTTC. The encoded protein is CASSLSVVGPSSYEQYF. The chain links TRBV7-3 to TRBJ2-7; maybe TRBD1 (5 bases). V was cut by 2 bases and J by 0 bases, with 17 bases left in between. The germline V gene has CDR1 SGHTA and CDR2 FQGTGA. The CDR3 is 17 residues long.

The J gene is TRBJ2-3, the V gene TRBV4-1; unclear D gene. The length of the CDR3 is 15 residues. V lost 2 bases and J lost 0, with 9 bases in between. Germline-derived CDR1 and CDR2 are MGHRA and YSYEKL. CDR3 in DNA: TGCGCCAGCAGCCAACCCGGGCCTAGCACAGATACGCAGTATTTT. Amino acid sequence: CASSQPGPSTDTQYF.

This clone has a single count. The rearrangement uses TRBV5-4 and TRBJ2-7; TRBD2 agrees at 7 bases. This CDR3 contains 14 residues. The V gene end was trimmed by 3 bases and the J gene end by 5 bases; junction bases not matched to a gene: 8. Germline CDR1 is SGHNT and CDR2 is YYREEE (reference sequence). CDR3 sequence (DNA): TGTGCCAGCAGCTGGGAGGGGAGGTTCGACGAGCAGTACTTC. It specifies CASSWEGRFDEQYF.

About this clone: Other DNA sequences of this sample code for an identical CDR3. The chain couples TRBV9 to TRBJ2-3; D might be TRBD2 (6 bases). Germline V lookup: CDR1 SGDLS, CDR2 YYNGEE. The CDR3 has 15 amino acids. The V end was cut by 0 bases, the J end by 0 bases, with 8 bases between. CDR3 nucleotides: TGTGCCAGCAGCGTAGGGCTAGCGAGCACAGATACGCAGTATTTT. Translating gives CASSVGLASTDTQYF.